What follows describes a single T cell receptor (beta chain). Original methodology: Reference gene primer amplification yielded estimated nucleated cell counts. Profiling relied on immunoSEQ multiplex PCR, and the TCRdb table lists in-frame clones only, not all of them. From that table come the V and J calls and clone size; the DNA was used to work out D and trimming. This repertoire shows tens of thousands of clones, less than 85% found once; its top ten account for 7%. This specimen comes from a study of blood T cell repertoires in COVID-19. Across the study: Acute and convalescent COVID-19 specimens originated in the United States, Italy and Spain. T cells, B-cell-depleted T cells, or PBMCs supplied cDNA or gDNA.

The germline CDR1 and CDR2 sequences are DFQATT and SNEGSKA (reference sequence). There are 16 residues in the CDR3. Trimming cost V 3 bases and J 5 bases; bases outside gene matches: 12. This TCR was recovered from a man between 65 and 85 years old with acute or convalescent COVID-19. The chain employs TRBV20-1 and TRBJ2-1; TRBD2 aligns across 8 bases. Input material: peripheral blood. CDR3 in amino acids: CSASSYGRAKNNEQFF. The CDR3 DNA reads TGCAGTGCTAGTTCTTACGGGAGGGCTAAGAACAATGAGCAGTTCTTC.